This TCR beta chain derives from a study of CD8 T cells in ankylosing spondylitis. Findings of the study overall: A CD8+ phenotype characterized the disease-linked clones, which were relatively rare in peripheral blood.

This clonotype came up a few times. Its cognate antigen is unknown. Each CDR3 protein is one row after TCRdb ran MiXCR on the 5' RACE reads. The sample shows approximately 140,000 distinct CDR3 sequences, approximately 9.2% of them seen only once. The V end was cut by 3 bases, the J end by 0 bases, with 12 bases between. Looked up from germline, CDR1 is MDHEN and CDR2 is SYDVKM. The length of the CDR3 is 16 residues. The sequenced sample was synovial fluid, either unsorted or a sorted T cell fraction (not recorded which). This receptor was obtained from a male donor with ankylosing spondylitis. J is TRBJ2-1 and V is TRBV28, with D perhaps matching TRBD2 (6 bases). The CDR3 DNA reads as TGTGCCAGCAGTTTTGCTAGCGCCGTCTCCTACAATGAGCAGTTCTTC. Translating gives CASSFASAVSYNEQFF. The complete variable domain, with remaining parts taken from reference TRBV28 and TRBJ2-1, reads DVKVTQSSRYLVKRTGEKVFLECVQDMDHENMFWYRQDPGLGLRLIYFSYDVKMKEKGDIPEGYSVSREKKERFSLILESASTNQTSMYLCASSFASAVSYNEQFFGPGTRLTVL.